These 6 T cell receptor beta chains originate from one sample sequenced in a study of cytomegalovirus exposure and HLA in healthy donors. The PCR used 60 Vbeta and 13 Jbeta primers. Generated by immunoSEQ multiplex PCR, the TCRdb table keeps only in-frame clones and is missing some. This sample has about 100,000 clones, with about 80% found just once. The sample taken for sequencing was PBMCs. These receptors came from a man aged 35 to 55 in good health and CMV-seronegative.

This clone has just one count. The gene calls are TRBV4-1 and TRBJ2-5; 8 bases align to TRBD1. The DNA end favors TRBJ2-7, so the J call may be wrong. There are 14 residues in the CDR3. Germline CDR1 is MGHRA and CDR2 is YSYEKL. CDR3 sequence reads: CASSLRQGPREQYF. The CDR3 nucleotides read TGCGCCAGCAGCTTAAGACAGGGGCCTCGCGAGCAGTACTTC.

The rearrangement uses TRBV6-5 and TRBJ2-2; 8 nucleotides match TRBD2. Germline CDR1 and CDR2: MNHEY and SVGAGI. The V segment lost 0 bases and the J segment 2 bases; nucleotides outside the gene matches: 2. The CDR3 spans 16 residues. Here the CDR3 DNA reads TGTGCCAGCAGTTACTCAAGCGGGGGAAACACCGGGGAGCTGTTTTTT. It encodes CASSYSSGGNTGELFF.

The CDR3 region has the DNA TGTGCCAGCAGCTTAGTAGGGACTAGCGAATGGGAGCAGTTCTTC. Translated, it gives CASSLVGTSEWEQFF. The chain links TRBV7-2 to TRBJ2-1; 10 bases line up with TRBD2. After removal of 1 base from V and 10 bases from J, the junction contained 7 bases not matched to a gene. The germline gives CDR1 SGHTA, CDR2 FQGNSA. CDR3 length: 15 amino acids.

The gene calls are TRBV19 and TRBJ1-3; D gene unclear. Germline V gene data show CDR1 as LNHDA and CDR2 as SQIVND (reference sequence). The CDR3 runs to 15 residues. V lost 3 bases to trimming and J lost 1 base, with 10 bases between them. The CDR3 sequence is CASSIGLSSGNTIYF. CDR3 sequence (DNA): TGTGCCAGTAGTATCGGGTTATCATCTGGAAACACCATATATTTT.

The chain combines TRBV15 with TRBJ1-2; D remains unclear. Deletions cut 1 base from V and 6 bases from J, with 12 bases between. CDR1 and CDR2 from the germline V gene are LNHNV and YYDKDF (reference sequence). The CDR3 loop spans 14 amino acids. This CDR3 is CATSRVKTLDGYTF. In DNA, the CDR3 is TGTGCCACCAGCAGAGTAAAAACTCTGGATGGCTACACCTTC.

This clone came up a few times. This chain uses TRBV2 with TRBJ1-4, with 10 bases that match TRBD1. After removal of 7 bases from V and 8 bases from J, the junction contained 10 bases not matched to a gene. This CDR3 has 15 amino acids. In germline, CDR1 is SNHLY, CDR2 FYNNEI. CDR3 amino acids: CASIPRTGGREKLFF. As DNA, the CDR3 is TGTGCCAGCATCCCTCGGACAGGGGGGAGGGAAAAACTGTTTTTT.